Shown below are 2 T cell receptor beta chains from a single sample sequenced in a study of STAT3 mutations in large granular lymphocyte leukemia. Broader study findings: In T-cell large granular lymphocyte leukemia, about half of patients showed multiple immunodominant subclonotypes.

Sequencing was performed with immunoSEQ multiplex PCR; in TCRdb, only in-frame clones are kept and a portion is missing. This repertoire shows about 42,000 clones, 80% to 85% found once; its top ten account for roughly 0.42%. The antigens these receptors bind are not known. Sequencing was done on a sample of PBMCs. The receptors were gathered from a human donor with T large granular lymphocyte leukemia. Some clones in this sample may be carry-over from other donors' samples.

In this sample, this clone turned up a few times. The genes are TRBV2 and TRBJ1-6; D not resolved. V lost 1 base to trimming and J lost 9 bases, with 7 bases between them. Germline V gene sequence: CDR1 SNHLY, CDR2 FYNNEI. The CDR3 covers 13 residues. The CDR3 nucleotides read TGTGCCAGCAGTGAAGAGTTGGGTTCACCCCTCCACTTT. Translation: CASSEELGSPLHF. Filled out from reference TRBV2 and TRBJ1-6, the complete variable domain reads EPEVTQTPSHQVTQMGQEVILRCVPISNHLYFYWYRQILGQKVEFLVSFYNNEISEKSEIFDDQFSVERPDGSNFTLKIRSTKLEDSAMYFCASSEELGSPLHFGNGTRLTVT.

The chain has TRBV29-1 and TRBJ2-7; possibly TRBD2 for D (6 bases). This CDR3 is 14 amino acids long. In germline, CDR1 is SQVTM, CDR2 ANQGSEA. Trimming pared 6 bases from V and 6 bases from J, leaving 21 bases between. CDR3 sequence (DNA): TGCAGCGTCGGAACTTCGGGAGTTACGTCCGAGCAGTACTTC. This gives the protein CSVGTSGVTSEQYF.